The 7 T cell receptor beta chains given below trace back to one sample, sequenced in a study of blood T cells in healthy people across ages. The authors ran a second PCR of roughly 6 to 12 cycles using a sample-barcoded 5' primer and a J-beta primer mix. TCRdb used MiXCR to reprocess the 5' RACE reads, holding one entry per CDR3 protein. The sample holds some 1.5 million distinct CDR3 sequences, 28% seen once. The material sequenced was blood. All receptors derive from a young woman in good health.

Written as DNA, the CDR3 is TGCGCCAGCCGGACAGGGAGGGACACTGAAGCTTTCTTT. As protein: CASRTGRDTEAFF. The rearrangement uses TRBV5-1 and TRBJ1-1, with TRBD1 identical over 8 bases. J lost 3 bases, V lost 7 bases, and 5 bases had no gene match. Germline V gene data show CDR1 as SGHRS and CDR2 as YFSETQ. The CDR3 sequence is 13 residues long.

This clonotype has at least ten counts. The rearrangement uses TRBV6-1 and TRBJ2-7, with D possibly being TRBD1 (6 bases). Trimming stripped 6 bases from V and 3 bases from J, with 18 bases between. CDR3 size: 15 residues. CDR1 and CDR2 from the germline V gene are MNHNS and SASEGT. The CDR3 DNA is TGTGCCAGCAGGAAGACAGGAATCCTATTCTACGAGCAGTACTTC. It specifies CASRKTGILFYEQYF.

This chain links TRBV5-1 with TRBJ2-5; 8 bases align to TRBD1. This CDR3 has 15 amino acids. Germline V gene sequence: CDR1 SGHRS, CDR2 YFSETQ. Trimming at V came to 4 bases and at J to 7 bases, leaving 12 bases not matched to a gene. The CDR3 DNA follows: TGCGCCAGCAGCGGATGGACAGGGTTTGAGGGGACCCAGTACTTC. Its translation is CASSGWTGFEGTQYF.

In this sample, this clonotype turned up a few times. J is TRBJ1-2 and V is TRBV10-3; 7 bases map to TRBD1. Germline CDR1 and CDR2: ENHRY and SYGVKD. The CDR3 loop spans 15 amino acids. J was trimmed by 7 bases and V by 6 bases; bases with no gene match: 14. This CDR3 is CAIRDGQEALGGYTF. CDR3 DNA sequence: TGTGCCATCAGGGACGGACAGGAAGCTCTCGGTGGCTACACCTTC.

This clonotype was seen more than once but under ten times. This chain connects TRBV9 to TRBJ2-5, with TRBD2 identical over 7 bases. V lost 5 bases to trimming and J lost 5 bases; unmatched junction nucleotides: 15. The CDR3 consists of 16 residues. CDR1 and CDR2 from the germline V gene are SGDLS and YYNGEE. CDR3 sequence (DNA): TGTGCCAGCAGTGGACTACCCGGAGTGGGGGGGGAGACCCAGTACTTC. This codes for CASSGLPGVGGETQYF.

This clonotype was seen at least ten times. CDR3 in DNA: TGTGCCAGCAGCTTAGCCGGGGGAGGGGATACGCAGTATTTT. Translated: CASSLAGGGDTQYF. V usage is TRBV11-2 and J usage is TRBJ2-3, with 7 bases fitting TRBD2. After removal of 1 base from V and 6 bases from J, the junction contained 4 bases not matched to a gene. The CDR3 contains 14 residues. Germline V gene sequence: CDR1 SGHAT, CDR2 FQNNGV. The full variable domain, in which reference TRBV11-2 and TRBJ2-3 provide the parts outside the CDR3, is EAGVAQSPRYKIIEKRQSVAFWCNPISGHATLYWYQQILGQGPKLLIQFQNNGVVDDSQLPKDRFSAERLKGVDSTLKIQPAKLEDSAVYLCASSLAGGGDTQYFGPGTRLTVL.

This clonotype was found many times. V gene TRBV29-1 combines with J gene TRBJ1-1, with TRBD1 matching over 8 bases. The CDR3 runs to 12 residues. From germline, CDR1 is SQVTM and CDR2 ANQGSEA. V lost 7 bases and J lost 6; bases outside the gene matches: 7. The CDR3 DNA sequence: TGCAGCGCCGGACAGGGTGGTTCTGAAGCTTTCTTT. Translation: CSAGQGGSEAFF.